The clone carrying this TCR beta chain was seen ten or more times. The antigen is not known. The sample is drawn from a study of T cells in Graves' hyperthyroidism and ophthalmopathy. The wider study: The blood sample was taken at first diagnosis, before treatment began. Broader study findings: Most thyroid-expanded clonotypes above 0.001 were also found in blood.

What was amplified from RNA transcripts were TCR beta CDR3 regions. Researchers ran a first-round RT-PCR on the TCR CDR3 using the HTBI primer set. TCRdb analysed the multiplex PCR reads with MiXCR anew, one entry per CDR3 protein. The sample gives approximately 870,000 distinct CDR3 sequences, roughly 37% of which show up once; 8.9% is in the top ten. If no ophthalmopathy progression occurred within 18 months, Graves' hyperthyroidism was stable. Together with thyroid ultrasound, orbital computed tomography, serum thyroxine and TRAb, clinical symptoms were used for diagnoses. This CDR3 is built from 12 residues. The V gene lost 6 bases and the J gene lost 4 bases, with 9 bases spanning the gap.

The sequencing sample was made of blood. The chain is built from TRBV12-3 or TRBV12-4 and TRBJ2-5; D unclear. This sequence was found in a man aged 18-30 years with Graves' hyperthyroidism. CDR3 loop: CASSLSRETQYF. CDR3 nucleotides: TGTGCCAGCAGCTTATCCCGAGAGACCCAGTACTTC.